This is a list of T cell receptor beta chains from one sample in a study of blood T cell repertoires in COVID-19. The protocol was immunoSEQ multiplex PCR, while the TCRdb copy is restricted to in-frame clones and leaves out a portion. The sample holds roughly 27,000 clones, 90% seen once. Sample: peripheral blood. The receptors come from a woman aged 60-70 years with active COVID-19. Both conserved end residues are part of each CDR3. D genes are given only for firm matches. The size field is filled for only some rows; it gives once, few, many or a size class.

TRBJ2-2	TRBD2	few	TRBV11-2	TGTGCCAGCAACTTAGCGGGAGGGAGGACCGGGGAGCTGTTTTTT	CASNLAGGRTGELFF
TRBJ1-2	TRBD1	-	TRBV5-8	TGTGCCAGCAGCGCCACCGGGACAGGGCTTGGCTACACCTTC	CASSATGTGLGYTF
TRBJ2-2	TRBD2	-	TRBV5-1	TGCGCCAGCGGAACTAGCGGGGCCTCCACCGGGGAGCTGTTTTTT	CASGTSGASTGELFF
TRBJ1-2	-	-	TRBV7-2	TGTGCCAGCAGCTTAGGGCAGGGGAACTATGGCTACACCTTC	CASSLGQGNYGYTF
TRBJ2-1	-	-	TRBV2	TGTGCCAGCAGTTACGGGGGAGCTGGTGGTGTCAATGAGCAGTTCTTC	CASSYGGAGGVNEQFF
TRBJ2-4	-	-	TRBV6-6	TGTGCCAGCAGTTCCGCAGGGAGGCTAGCCAAAAACATTCAGTACTTC	CASSSAGRLAKNIQYF
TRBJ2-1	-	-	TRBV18	TGTGCCAGCTCACCACCGGGTGGAAGGGGCAATGAGCAGTTCTTC	CASSPPGGRGNEQFF
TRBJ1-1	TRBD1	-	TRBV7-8	TGTGCCAGCAGCGTGACAGGGGGCCCGAACACTGAAGCTTTCTTT	CASSVTGGPNTEAFF
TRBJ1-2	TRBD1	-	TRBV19	TGTGCCAGTAGCCTCTCAGGGACAGGGGCTTTCCGTGGCTACACCTTC	CASSLSGTGAFRGYTF
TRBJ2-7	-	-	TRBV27	TGTGCCAGCAGACCTGTCGGTGGCTCCTACGAGCAGTACTTC	CASRPVGGSYEQYF
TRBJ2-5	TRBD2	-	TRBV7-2	TGTGCCAGCAGCGGAACCGGGACTAGGGGGTGGGAGACCCAGTACTTC	CASSGTGTRGWETQYF